The rows below give T cell receptor beta chains drawn from one sample of a study of T-cell reconstitution after alpha-beta-depleted transplantation in children. TCRdb called the PCR reads again in MiXCR, with one record for every CDR3 protein. The data hold about 420,000 distinct CDR3 sequences, with around 15% observed a single time. This specimen was PBMCs, mostly from graft donor cells, taken 360 days after TCRalphabeta/CD19-depleted stem cell transplant. The source is a boy in the first two years of life who had a stem cell transplant for Wiskott-Aldrich syndrome, so the T cells may come from the graft donor. CDR3s include the opening cysteine and the closing phenylalanine or tryptophan. The order of the fields is J gene, clone size, D gene, V gene, CDR3 DNA, CDR3 protein. The D gene is left open where the match is weak. Clone size is stated in some rows and not others, as once, few, many or a class when expanded.

TRBJ1-1 - TRBD1 TRBV29-1 TGCAGCGCGAGACAGGGGACGATGAACACTGAAGCTTTCTTT CSARQGTMNTEAFF
TRBJ2-5 - TRBD2 TRBV2 TGTGCCAGCAGTGAAGCCCTGGGGGGGGGCCAAGAGACCCAGTACTTC CASSEALGGGQETQYF
TRBJ1-6 many TRBD1 TRBV12-3/TRBV12-4 TGTGCCAGCAGTTTCACAGGGGGCCGGTCACCCCTCCACTTT CASSFTGGRSPLHF
TRBJ1-5 few TRBD1 TRBV6-2/TRBV6-3 TGTGCCAGCAGTTACTTCGACAGGGCGGGTCAGCCCCAGCATTTT CASSYFDRAGQPQHF
TRBJ2-6 many - TRBV4-3 TGCGCCAGCAGCAGGGTCTCTGGGGCCAACGTCCTGACTTTC CASSRVSGANVLTF
TRBJ2-7 few - TRBV7-2 TGTGCCAGCAGCCGGTGGGGGGGGCACTACGAGCAGTACTTC CASSRWGGHYEQYF
TRBJ2-7 - TRBD2 TRBV29-1 TGCAGCGTCGGGACTAGCGGGTTATACGAGCAGTACTTC CSVGTSGLYEQYF
TRBJ1-6 few - TRBV28 TGTGCCAGCAGTTTCCCAGGGGCTCGTTCACCCCTCCACTTT CASSFPGARSPLHF
TRBJ2-1 - TRBD2 TRBV4-3 TGCGCCAGCAGCGTACTAGCGGGAGGCCTCAATGAGCAGTTCTTC CASSVLAGGLNEQFF
TRBJ2-3 few TRBD1 TRBV18 TGTGCCAGCTCACCGCTAGGGACAGGGGTTTCGACAGATACGCAGTATTTT CASSPLGTGVSTDTQYF
TRBJ2-7 - TRBD1 TRBV5-1 TGCGCCAGCAGCTTGGCCGTGGCGGGACAGGTGCCCCCCTACGAGCAGTACTTC CASSLAVAGQVPPYEQYF
TRBJ2-5 many - TRBV10-3 TGTGCCATCAGTGACGGGGGCGGGGAGACCCAGTACTTC CAISDGGGETQYF
TRBJ2-1 many - TRBV7-9 TGTGCCAGCAGCCCAGGGGCGGGTTTTGGCAATGAGCAGTTCTTC CASSPGAGFGNEQFF
TRBJ1-1 - TRBD1 TRBV28 TGTGCCAGCACCCCCGACAGGGTTGAAGCTTTCTTT CASTPDRVEAFF
TRBJ2-7 - - TRBV6-1 TGTGCCAGCAGACTAAGTAGGGACGGAATCTACGAGCAGTACTTC CASRLSRDGIYEQYF
TRBJ2-6 few - TRBV10-3 TGTGCCATCAGTGTACGCTCTGGGGCCAACGTCCTGACTTTC CAISVRSGANVLTF
TRBJ2-2 - TRBD2 TRBV12-3/TRBV12-4 TGTGCCGGCTCTAGCGGGGGGACCGGGGAGCTGTTTTTT CAGSSGGTGELFF
TRBJ2-3 - - TRBV7-9 TGTGCCAGCAGCTTTTCAAAGGTTCAGGGGAACGCAGATACGCAGTATTTT CASSFSKVQGNADTQYF
TRBJ1-5 few - TRBV12-3/TRBV12-4 TGTGCCAGCACCCCGGGCAGGGTGGGGAATCAGCCCCAGCATTTT CASTPGRVGNQPQHF
TRBJ2-2 few - TRBV7-8 TGTGCCAGCAGCCATCTTGGACAGTTTCCGAACACCGGGGAGCTGTTTTTT CASSHLGQFPNTGELFF
TRBJ2-5 few TRBD1 TRBV5-1 TGCGCCAGCAGCTTGGATGGGACAGGGGGCCAAGAGACCCAGTACTTC CASSLDGTGGQETQYF
TRBJ2-7 - - TRBV28 TGTGCCAGCAGTTTCTTGGATGGGGCCTCCTACGAGCAGTACTTC CASSFLDGASYEQYF
TRBJ2-1 - - TRBV24-1 TGTGCCACCAGTGATTCACAGGTCACCTACAATGAGCAGTTCTTC CATSDSQVTYNEQFF
TRBJ2-1 many - TRBV20-1 TGCAGTGCTTTCCGCCGGAGCAGGGGCTGGAATGAGCAGTTCTTC CSAFRRSRGWNEQFF
TRBJ2-1 few TRBD2 TRBV9 TGTGCCAGCAGCGTAGGGACGGGACTAGCGGGACGGGGGCACAATGAGCAGTTCTTC CASSVGTGLAGRGHNEQFF
TRBJ2-5 - - TRBV5-1 TGCGCCAGCAGCACGGAGGGGGAGACCCAGTACTTC CASSTEGETQYF
TRBJ2-5 once - TRBV5-1 TGCGCCAGCAGGGAGGAAGAGACCCAGTACTTC CASREEETQYF
TRBJ2-1 - - TRBV3-1 TGTGCCAGCAGCCAAGCCATCAACAGCTACAATGAGCAGTTCTTC CASSQAINSYNEQFF
TRBJ2-1 - - TRBV6-2/TRBV6-3 TGTGCCACCCAGGGCTACAATGAGCAGTTCTTC CATQGYNEQFF
TRBJ2-7 - - TRBV10-3 TGTGCCATCAGTGAGGAGCTAGCGAGGATTAGTGTGCAGTACTTC CAISEELARISVQYF
TRBJ2-1 - - TRBV5-1 TGCGCCAGCAGCTGGACCCCCACCCCCCACAATGAGCAGTTCTTC CASSWTPTPHNEQFF
TRBJ2-3 - TRBD2 TRBV24-1 TGTGCCACCAGTGATCCCGGGGGGGGCCCAGATACGCAGTATTTT CATSDPGGGPDTQYF
TRBJ2-2 - TRBD2 TRBV4-3 TGCGCCAGCAGCCAAACCCGGCTAGCGGGAGTGGTCACCGGGGAGCTGTTTTTT CASSQTRLAGVVTGELFF
TRBJ2-7 - TRBD2 TRBV6-1 TGTGCCAGTCATAAACTAGCGGGAGGGGGAGAGCAGTACTTC CASHKLAGGGEQYF
TRBJ1-6 few TRBD1 TRBV12-3/TRBV12-4 TGTGCCAGCAGTTTATGGGGACCACCGGGACAGGTTTTACCCCTCCACTTT CASSLWGPPGQVLPLHF